This TCR beta chain is drawn from a study of shared clonotypes between healthy human individuals. CDR3 length equals 13 residues. Germline assignment: CDR1 SGHDT and CDR2 YYEEEE. V lost 4 bases, J lost 7 bases, and 5 bases stayed unmatched. Several immunoSEQ plates received, in even portions, the genomic DNA of each subset. Using immunoSEQ multiplex PCR, the repertoire was profiled, and TCRdb retains in-frame clones only, with some absent. The sample includes some 2 million clones, 90% to 95% of them seen just once. This rearrangement joins TRBV5-6 to TRBJ1-2, with TRBD1 matching over 9 bases. This clonotype was obtained from a man between 18 and 35 years old in good health. Specimen: naive CD4+ T cells sorted from blood. Noted subset: CD45RA+ positively selected. The CDR3 DNA reads TGTGCCAGCAGCAAGGACAGGGGTGGTGGCTACACCTTC. This gives the protein CASSKDRGGGYTF.